This is a list of T cell receptor beta chains from one sample in a study of cytomegalovirus exposure and HLA in healthy donors. TCRdb's table, derived via immunoSEQ multiplex PCR, lists solely in-frame clones and lacks some. The sample has 150,000 to 200,000 clones, roughly 80% seen once. Source material: PBMCs. The source is a man aged 25 to 40 in good health and CMV-seropositive. CDR3s include the opening cysteine and the closing phenylalanine or tryptophan. Fields, in order: J gene, D gene, clone size, V gene, CDR3 DNA, CDR3 protein. A D gene is named only where the DNA matches it firmly. Not all rows give a size; the values are once, few, many and, for expanded clones, a class.

TRBJ2-3,TRBD2,NA,TRBV15,TGTGCCACCAGCAGAGAAAGTTCCTGGCGGGGGGGGACAGATACGCAGTATTTT,CATSRESSWRGGTDTQYF
TRBJ2-5,NA,once,TRBV18,TGTGCCAGCTCAACAAAGGAGACCCAGTACTTC,CASSTKETQYF
TRBJ1-2,NA,NA,TRBV9,TGTGCCAGCAGCCCCGTCCTCTACGCTAACTATGGCTACACCTTC,CASSPVLYANYGYTF
TRBJ1-1,NA,NA,TRBV6-5,TGTGCCAGCATTCTCGTCCCTAGGGGCACTGAAGCTTTCTTT,CASILVPRGTEAFF
TRBJ1-6,NA,NA,TRBV5-4,TGTGCCAGCAGCCCGCGGGGCGGGGGCGGGTCCTATAATTCACCCCTCCACTTT,CASSPRGGGGSYNSPLHF
TRBJ2-5,TRBD2,NA,TRBV29-1,TGCAGCGTTGAAGGAATAGCGGGGGGCCCAGAGACCCAGTACTTC,CSVEGIAGGPETQYF
TRBJ2-7,NA,NA,TRBV6-1,TGTGCCAGCAGGCTTGGGCACCTAATTTCCTACGAGCAGTACTTC,CASRLGHLISYEQYF
TRBJ2-4,TRBD2,NA,TRBV25-1,TGTGCCAGCAGTCAGCGGGGGGGAGGAAACATTCAGTACTTC,CASSQRGGGNIQYF
TRBJ2-5,TRBD2,NA,TRBV5-1,TGCGCCAGCAGCACGGGACTAGCGGGGGGATTCCAAGAGACCCAGTACTTC,CASSTGLAGGFQETQYF
TRBJ1-2,TRBD1,NA,TRBV5-4,TGTGCCAGCAGCTTGGTGCAGGACAGGGGGCCCCACTACACCTTC,CASSLVQDRGPHYTF
TRBJ1-2,TRBD1,once,TRBV6-1,TGTGCCAGCAGTGCCCCCGCCGGGACAGGCTTTCAAATCTACACCTTC,CASSAPAGTGFQIYTF
TRBJ1-5,NA,NA,TRBV9,TGTGCCAGCAGCGTAGGGTCGGGGGATCAGCCCCAGCATTTT,CASSVGSGDQPQHF
TRBJ2-5,TRBD2,few,TRBV7-2,TGTGCCAGCAGGCCAGGACTAGCGCAGACCCAGTACTTC,CASRPGLAQTQYF
TRBJ1-2,TRBD1,few,TRBV7-9,TGTGCCAGCAGCTTAACAGGGGAGGCCTATGGCTACACCTTC,CASSLTGEAYGYTF
TRBJ2-1,NA,NA,TRBV19,TGTGCCAGTAGTATGGGCGGGTATGAGCAGTTCTTC,CASSMGGYEQFF
TRBJ1-1,NA,NA,TRBV4-3,TGCGCCAGCAGACAAAGGGGCTCGAACACTGAAGCTTTCTTT,CASRQRGSNTEAFF
TRBJ1-6,NA,NA,TRBV4-3,TGCGCCAGCAGCCAAGACAGGAACTATAATTCACCCCTCCACTTT,CASSQDRNYNSPLHF
TRBJ1-2,NA,NA,TRBV7-8,TGTGCCAGCAGCTTGGACCGGGAGGGAGGGGAGTATGGCTACACCTTC,CASSLDREGGEYGYTF
TRBJ2-7,NA,NA,TRBV7-6,TGTGCCAGCAGCTGGCAGGGCCACGAGCAGTACTTC,CASSWQGHEQYF
TRBJ1-1,NA,NA,TRBV19,TGTGCCAGTAGCGAGGGGGTGAACACTGAAGCTTTCTTT,CASSEGVNTEAFF
TRBJ2-3,TRBD1,NA,TRBV14,TGTGCCAGCAGCCAAGTTACCACGGGACAGGGGCTTGATACGCAGTATTTT,CASSQVTTGQGLDTQYF
TRBJ2-7,TRBD1,NA,TRBV5-1,TGCGCCAGCAGCTTGGAAGAGGGGGCGTTCAACGAGCAGTACTTC,CASSLEEGAFNEQYF
TRBJ1-2,NA,NA,TRBV7-9,TGTGCCAGCAGCTTAGAGGGGGACCATGGCTACACCTTC,CASSLEGDHGYTF